The 32 T cell receptor beta chains reported below all come from one sample, sequenced in a study of vaccination and CD4 T cells after COVID-19 (dated by TCRdb to between 2021 and 2023). The time point label of this sample denotes: late sampling 161 to 241 days after vaccination in a few convalescent patients. In light of the paper, this sample's treatment or condition label describes: roughly nine-day PBMC culture with coronavirus spike peptide pools or control peptides (ViraFEST assay). Receptor libraries were prepared by PCR. Sequenced using an Illumina iSeq 100. DNA from cultured CD4+ T cells was subjected to TCR sequencing with the Oncomine TCR Beta short-read assay at the Johns Hopkins FTIC core. The public reads were reprocessed in TCRdb via fastp at Q25 and MiXCR, keeping in-frame beta chains. Rows are combined by CDR3 protein, so each entry shows the most common genes and DNA. The sample data list about 21,000 distinct CDR3 sequences, and around 33% of these were observed just once. About 3% of the sample lies in the top ten.

These receptors' targets are unknown. Sequencing used CD4+ T cells from blood, cultured in vitro, obtained about 7 months after SARS-CoV-2 vaccination. The receptors here all came from a human donor who had recovered from COVID-19.

V gene TRBV12-3 or TRBV12-4 combines with J gene TRBJ1-5; D is ambiguous. Trimming shortened V by 6 bases and J by 0 bases, and 15 bases separated the two germline ends. CDR3 length: 16 amino acids. This CDR3 is CASRAGSGNSNQPQHF. The DNA of the CDR3 is TGTGCCAGCAGGGCCGGTTCCGGGAATAGCAATCAGCCCCAGCATTTT.

V usage is TRBV2 and J usage is TRBJ2-5; D is undetermined. The CDR3 length is 10 residues. The germline V gene encodes CDR1 SNHLY and CDR2 FYNNEI. V was clipped by 10 bases and J by 1 base, with 4 bases between them. Written as DNA, the CDR3 is TGTGCCACCGCCCAAGAGACCCAGTACTTC. Translating gives CATAQETQYF.

The chain couples TRBV28 to TRBJ2-3; D gene ambiguous. Trimming took off 6 bases at V and 2 bases at J, with 6 bases between the two ends. Germline V lookup: CDR1 MDHEN, CDR2 SYDVKM. The CDR3 is 12 residues long. Written as DNA, the CDR3 is TGTGCCAGCAGGGGGATCACAGATACGCAGTATTTT. The encoded protein is CASRGITDTQYF.

In its sample, this clonotype was seen once. The chain carries TRBV7-8 and TRBJ2-7, with no clear D. CDR3 length: 14 residues. The V gene's germline CDR1 is SGHVS and CDR2 FQNEAQ. Trimming left V 2 bases short and J 0 bases short, with 8 bases between. The CDR3 loop reads CASSLRPSSYEQYF. The DNA for the CDR3 is TGTGCCAGCAGCTTAAGGCCCAGCTCCTACGAGCAGTACTTC.

V gene TRBV6-4 combines with J gene TRBJ2-1; 14 bases match TRBD2. The ends lost 3 bases at V and 8 bases at J; junction bases unmatched: 3. This CDR3 contains 15 residues. Germline CDR1 and CDR2: MRHNA and SNTAGT. As DNA, the CDR3 is TGTGCCAGCAGTGAGGGGACTAGCGGGAGCCATGAGCAGTTCTTC. As protein: CASSEGTSGSHEQFF.

This clonotype was seen only once. The J gene is TRBJ2-6, the V gene TRBV19; D ambiguous. Germline V gene lookup returns CDR1 LNHDA and CDR2 SQIVND (reference sequence). The CDR3 sequence is 14 residues long. Trimming took 6 bases from V and 1 from J, leaving 7 bases between them. The CDR3 sequence is CASRAASGANVLTF. CDR3 nucleotides: TGTGCCAGTAGGGCCGCGTCTGGGGCCAACGTCCTGACTTTC.

This clonotype turned up a few times. This rearrangement joins TRBV20-1 to TRBJ1-2; D perhaps matches TRBD1 (5 bases). The CDR3 is 13 amino acids. Per germline, CDR1 DFQATT and CDR2 SNEGSKA (reference sequence). V was pared by 0 bases and J by 8 bases, with 13 bases between. The CDR3: CSARDRVGEGYTF. The DNA of the CDR3 is TGCAGTGCTAGAGATCGTGTGGGGGAGGGCTACACCTTC.

The genes are TRBV6-1 and TRBJ2-1, with TRBD2 identical over 12 bases. This CDR3 region has 14 residues. Germline loops: CDR1 MNHNS, CDR2 SASEGT. J lost 6 bases, V lost 6 bases, and 3 bases had no gene match. This CDR3 reads CASRRTSGTNEQFF. Written as DNA, the CDR3 is TGTGCCAGCAGAAGGACTAGCGGGACCAATGAGCAGTTCTTC.

This clonotype was observed a handful of times. The gene calls are TRBV6-1 and TRBJ1-5; no definite D call. Germline V CDR1 and CDR2: MNHNS, SASEGT. The CDR3 loop spans 15 amino acids. The V and J ends lost 7 bases and 3 bases respectively, with 16 bases between them. The CDR3 region is CASTFEGGLNQPQHF. DNA of the CDR3: TGTGCCAGCACCTTTGAAGGAGGGCTCAATCAGCCCCAGCATTTT.

V usage is TRBV20-1 and J usage is TRBJ2-7; weak D call: TRBD2 (6 bases). V lost 1 base and J 3 bases, leaving 13 bases between the germline ends. The CDR3 covers 14 residues. Germline CDR1 reads DFQATT; CDR2 reads SNEGSKA (reference sequence). DNA for the CDR3: TGCAGTGCTAGAGTCGGCGGGGACTTCTACGAGCAGTACTTC. Residues: CSARVGGDFYEQYF.

The J gene is TRBJ2-5, the V gene TRBV28; no firm D call. The germline gives CDR1 MDHEN, CDR2 SYDVKM. V shed 6 bases and J shed 1 base, with 18 bases lying between them. This CDR3 region has 16 residues. CDR3: CASSIGQVGFQETQYF. DNA of the CDR3: TGTGCCAGCAGCATAGGGCAGGTCGGGTTCCAAGAGACCCAGTACTTC.

This clonotype was counted between two and nine times. The rearrangement links TRBV5-4 to TRBJ1-2; D gene unclear. The V end was cut by 1 base, the J end by 3 bases, with 10 bases between. Germline V gives CDR1 SGHNT, CDR2 YYREEE (reference sequence). The CDR3 has 14 amino acids. This chain's CDR3 is CASSLLDVHYGYTF. The CDR3 DNA reads as TGTGCCAGCAGCTTGTTGGACGTCCACTATGGCTACACCTTC.

The chain uses TRBV6-1 and TRBJ2-5, with D perhaps TRBD2 (5 bases). Trimming took 8 bases from V and 5 from J, leaving 21 bases between them. The CDR3 is 15 amino acids. Germline V lookup: CDR1 MNHNS, CDR2 SASEGT. CDR3: CASQTNGQVKETQYF. CDR3 coding DNA: TGTGCCAGCCAGACTAATGGTCAGGTTAAGGAGACCCAGTACTTC.

The sample holds a few counts of this clonotype. V is TRBV20-1 and J is TRBJ2-7, with 9 bases matching TRBD2. V was pared by 7 bases and J by 5 bases, with 12 bases of the junction left unmatched. Germline lookup yields CDR1 DFQATT and CDR2 SNEGSKA (reference sequence). This CDR3 spans 14 amino acids. The CDR3 loop reads CSVPPGREGHEQYF. The CDR3 nucleotides are TGCAGTGTCCCCCCGGGGCGGGAGGGGCACGAGCAGTACTTC.

CDR3 protein: CASSYTSGSFPSGANVLTF. CDR3 in DNA: TGTGCCAGCAGTTACACGTCGGGGTCTTTTCCCTCTGGGGCCAACGTCCTGACTTTC. The V gene is TRBV7-9, the J gene TRBJ2-6; perhaps TRBD2 as D (5 bases). The CDR3 totals 19 residues. V was clipped by 6 bases and J by 0 bases, with 21 bases between them. Germline CDR1 reads SEHNR; CDR2 reads FQNEAQ (reference sequence).

The chain uses TRBV6-1 and TRBJ1-2, with 8 bases that match TRBD1. V lost 8 bases, J lost 5 bases, and 10 bases stayed unmatched. This CDR3 is built from 14 residues. Germline V gene sequence: CDR1 MNHNS, CDR2 SASEGT. The CDR3 bases are TGTGCCAGCTCAAGAACGGACAGGGCTTATGGCTACACCTTC. Amino acid sequence: CASSRTDRAYGYTF.

This chain joins TRBV15 and TRBJ2-5, with TRBD1 matching over 9 bases. The junction had 4 bases not matched to a gene; V was cut back by 1 base and J by 1 base. CDR1 and CDR2 (germline): LNHNV, YYDKDF (reference sequence). This CDR3 region has 16 residues. CDR3 in amino acids: CATSRGGQGSQETQYF. In nucleotides, the CDR3 is TGTGCCACCAGCAGAGGGGGACAGGGTAGCCAAGAGACCCAGTACTTC.

Of note for this clonotype: One end of the junction is discordant with germline, which a read error may explain. This chain connects TRBV6-1 to TRBJ1-1; D perhaps matches TRBD1 (6 bases). This CDR3 has 12 amino acids. The V gene's germline CDR1 is MNHNS and CDR2 SASEGT. CDR3: CASSGGGTGAFF. DNA for the CDR3: TGTGCCAGCAGTGGAGGGGGGACTGGAGCTTTCTTT.

This clonotype turned up a few times. The chain employs TRBV19 and TRBJ1-1, with 7 positions matching TRBD1. The V and J ends lost 4 bases and 1 base, in that order; junction bases with no gene match: 6. The CDR3 consists of 15 residues. Per the germline V gene, CDR1 is LNHDA and CDR2 is SQIVND (reference sequence). CDR3 protein: CASSTLDRRNTEAFF. In DNA, the CDR3 is TGTGCCAGTAGTACGTTGGACAGGAGGAACACTGAAGCTTTCTTT.

This clonotype was counted between two and nine times. The chain combines TRBV7-2 with TRBJ2-7; TRBD2 agrees at 10 bases. Germline values: CDR1 SGHTA, CDR2 FQGNSA. This CDR3 is built from 16 residues. Trimming cost V 1 base and J 4 bases; bases outside gene matches: 7. The CDR3 protein is CASSLGSRAGGYEQYF. DNA of the CDR3: TGTGCCAGCAGCTTAGGGTCGAGAGCGGGAGGGTACGAGCAGTACTTC.

This clonotype has more than one count but fewer than ten. The rearrangement joins TRBV20-1 to TRBJ2-1; 11 bases agree with TRBD2. V lost 5 bases to trimming and J lost 11 bases; unmatched junction nucleotides: 11. Per the germline V gene, CDR1 is DFQATT and CDR2 is SNEGSKA (reference sequence). The CDR3 sequence is 14 residues long. CDR3 sequence (DNA): TGCAGTGCTGACCATAGGACTAGCGGGTACCAGCAGTTCTTC. Its translation is CSADHRTSGYQQFF.

The V and J genes are TRBV19 and TRBJ2-3; D is possibly TRBD2 (5 bases). There are 15 residues in the CDR3. Per the germline V gene, CDR1 is LNHDA and CDR2 is SQIVND (reference sequence). V was trimmed by 4 bases and J by 4 bases, leaving 15 bases between them. CDR3 loop: CASSKLGGFADTQYF. CDR3 DNA sequence: TGTGCCAGTAGTAAACTAGGTGGTTTCGCAGATACGCAGTATTTT.

In this sample, this clonotype is medium-sized (0.01 to 0.1%). This chain joins TRBV7-9 and TRBJ2-1; 8 bases agree with TRBD2. The trim removed 5 bases at V and 0 bases at J, leaving 3 bases unmatched. The CDR3 has 15 amino acids. From germline, CDR1 is SEHNR and CDR2 FQNEAQ (reference sequence). The CDR3 bases are TGTGCCAGCAGCGTTAGCGGGACCTCCTACAATGAGCAGTTCTTC. Protein sequence: CASSVSGTSYNEQFF.

This clonotype was counted only a few times. The V and J genes are TRBV18 and TRBJ2-1, with D perhaps matching TRBD1 (6 bases). The CDR3 is made up of 13 amino acids. Trimming cost V 5 bases and J 6 bases, with 11 bases left between them. The V gene's germline CDR1 is KGHSH and CDR2 LQKENI. CDR3 nucleotides: TGTGCCAGCTCATCAACAGGGCTCAATGAGCAGTTCTTC. Protein product: CASSSTGLNEQFF.

The rearrangement links TRBV7-3 to TRBJ2-5; D may be TRBD2 (7 bases). CDR1 is SGHTA, CDR2 FQGTGA, per germline. CDR3 length equals 17 residues. V lost 4 bases, J lost 4 bases, and 22 bases lay in between. CDR3 nucleotides: TGTGCCAGCAGCTCGGGGGGCGCAGGGAGAGGTGGAGAGACCCAGTACTTC. This codes for CASSSGGAGRGGETQYF. The whole variable domain, remainder taken from reference TRBV7-3 and TRBJ2-5, is GAGVSQTPSNKVTEKGKYVELRCDPISGHTALYWYRQSLGQGPEFLIYFQGTGAADDSGLPNDRFFAVRPEGSVSTLKIQRTERGDSAVYLCASSSGGAGRGGETQYFGPGTRLLVL.

The chain links TRBV7-2 to TRBJ2-5; no definite D call. Germline-derived CDR1 and CDR2 are SGHTA and FQGNSA. The CDR3 consists of 11 residues. Trimming shortened V by 5 bases and J by 2 bases, and 3 bases separated the two germline ends. The CDR3 reads CASSQQETQYF. The CDR3 nucleotides are TGTGCCAGCAGCCAACAAGAGACCCAGTACTTC.

The chain joins TRBV20-1 to TRBJ2-1, with TRBD2 matching over 10 bases. The CDR3 spans 16 residues. The junction had 5 bases not matched to a gene; V was cut back by 0 bases and J by 3 bases. CDR1 is DFQATT, CDR2 SNEGSKA, per germline (reference sequence). The CDR3: CSARESSGRNYNEQFF. The DNA of the CDR3 is TGCAGTGCTAGAGAGAGTAGCGGGAGGAACTACAATGAGCAGTTCTTC.

This clonotype was seen a few times. The chain recombines TRBV15 with TRBJ2-6; 7 positions agree with TRBD1. The CDR3 is made up of 16 amino acids. The germline gives CDR1 LNHNV, CDR2 YYDKDF (reference sequence). The V and J ends lost 0 bases and 1 base, in that order; junction bases with no gene match: 0. The CDR3, as DNA: TGTGCCACCAGCAGAGACAGGGGGTCTGGGGCCAACGTCCTGACTTTC. Its translation: CATSRDRGSGANVLTF.

This clonotype was counted only a few times. This sequence joins TRBV6-1 and TRBJ2-3; 7 nucleotides line up with TRBD2. J lost 4 bases, V lost 2 bases, and 6 bases had no gene match. The CDR3 runs to 15 residues. Germline V gene lookup returns CDR1 MNHNS and CDR2 SASEGT. CDR3 amino acids: CASSELRGGPDTQYF. The CDR3 DNA sequence: TGTGCCAGCAGTGAATTGAGGGGAGGGCCAGATACGCAGTATTTT.

The V and J genes are TRBV21-1 and TRBJ2-1; TRBD1, the table's D call, was not compared with the DNA. TRBV21-1 is tagged as a pseudogene. The length of the CDR3 is 14 residues. The CDR3 DNA follows: TGTGCCAGCAGCAAATCCCTGTCGGGCTGTGAGCAGTTCTTC. Translation gives CASSKSLSGCEQFF.

The sample holds one count of this clonotype. CDR3 nucleotides: TGTGCCAGCAGCTTAGGAGCAGCGGCGGAGACCCAGTACTTC. Its protein product is CASSLGAAAETQYF. The rearrangement links TRBV11-2 to TRBJ2-5; tentative D call: TRBD2 (5 bases). The CDR3 runs to 14 residues. The V gene's germline CDR1 is SGHAT and CDR2 FQNNGV. V lost 1 base to trimming and J lost 5 bases, with 11 bases between them.

The V gene is TRBV20-1, the J gene TRBJ1-1; TRBD1 might be the D (5 bases). Per the germline V gene, CDR1 is DFQATT and CDR2 is SNEGSKA (reference sequence). V lost 3 bases and J lost 1, with 21 bases in between. The CDR3 sequence is 17 residues long. CDR3 in amino acids: CSASFSVRGWGNTEAFF. The CDR3 DNA reads TGCAGTGCTAGTTTCTCCGTTAGGGGCTGGGGGAACACTGAAGCTTTCTTT.